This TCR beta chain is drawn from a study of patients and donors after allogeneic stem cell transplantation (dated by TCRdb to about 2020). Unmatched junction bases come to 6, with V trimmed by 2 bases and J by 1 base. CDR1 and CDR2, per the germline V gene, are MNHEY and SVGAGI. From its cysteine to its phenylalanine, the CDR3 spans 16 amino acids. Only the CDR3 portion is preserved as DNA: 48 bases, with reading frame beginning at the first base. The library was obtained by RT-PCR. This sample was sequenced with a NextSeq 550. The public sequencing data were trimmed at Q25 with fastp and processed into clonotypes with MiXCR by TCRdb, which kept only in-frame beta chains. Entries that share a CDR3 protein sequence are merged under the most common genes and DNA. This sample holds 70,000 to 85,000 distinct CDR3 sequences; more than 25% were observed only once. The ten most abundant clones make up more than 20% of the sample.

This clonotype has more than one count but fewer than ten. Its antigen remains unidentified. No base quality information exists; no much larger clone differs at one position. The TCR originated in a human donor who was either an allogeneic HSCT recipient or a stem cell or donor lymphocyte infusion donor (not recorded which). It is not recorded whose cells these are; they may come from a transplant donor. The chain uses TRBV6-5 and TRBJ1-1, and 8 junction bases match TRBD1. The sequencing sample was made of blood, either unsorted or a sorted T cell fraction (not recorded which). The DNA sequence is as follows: TGTGCCAGCAGTTACGGGCAGGGGGCGCGGAACACTGAAGCTTTCTTT. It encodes CASSYGQGARNTEAFF.